This T cell receptor (beta chain) was recovered during a study of OX40 agonist ivuxolimab in advanced cancers. As for the study in general: While on treatment, patients had intravenous ivuxolimab at 0.01 to 10 mg/kg every 2 weeks. Head and neck, renal cell, melanoma or hepatocellular carcinoma were the cancers that dose-escalation patients had. Study-wide results and limits: Relative to CD4+ cells, CD8+ T cells on average had more expanded clones.

Trimming cost V 3 bases and J 7 bases; bases outside gene matches: 9. The CDR3 spans 16 residues. In germline, CDR1 is SGHNT, CDR2 YENEEA. Only in-frame clones appear in the TCRdb table, and some are missing; sequencing was by immunoSEQ multiplex PCR. The sample yields about 84,000 clones, 75% to 90% seen once. Baseline, cycle 4 day 1, and cycle 7 day 1 were the blood sampling points. This clone was counted a single time. What it binds is not known. The V gene is TRBV11-3, the J gene TRBJ2-1, with 10 bases lining up with TRBD2. This specimen consisted of CD4+ or CD8+ T cells sorted from blood, obtained in a trial of the OX40 agonist ivuxolimab. This TCR came from an adult with an advanced solid tumor such as melanoma, head and neck, liver or kidney cancer. The CDR3, as DNA: TGTGCCAGCAGCTTTTCTGGGGCTAGCGGGGGAAATGAGCAGTTCTTC. Protein: CASSFSGASGGNEQFF.